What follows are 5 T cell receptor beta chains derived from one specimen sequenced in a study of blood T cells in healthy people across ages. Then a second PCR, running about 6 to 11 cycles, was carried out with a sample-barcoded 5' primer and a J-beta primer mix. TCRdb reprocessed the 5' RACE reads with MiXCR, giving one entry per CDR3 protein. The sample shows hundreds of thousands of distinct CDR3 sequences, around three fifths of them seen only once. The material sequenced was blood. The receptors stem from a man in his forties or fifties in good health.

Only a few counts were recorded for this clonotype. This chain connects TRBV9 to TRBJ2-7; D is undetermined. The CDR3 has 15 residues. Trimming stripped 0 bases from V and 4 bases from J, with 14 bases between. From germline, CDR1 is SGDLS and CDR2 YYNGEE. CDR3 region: CASSVGPGTVYEQYF. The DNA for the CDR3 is TGTGCCAGCAGCGTAGGGCCAGGTACCGTATACGAGCAGTACTTC.

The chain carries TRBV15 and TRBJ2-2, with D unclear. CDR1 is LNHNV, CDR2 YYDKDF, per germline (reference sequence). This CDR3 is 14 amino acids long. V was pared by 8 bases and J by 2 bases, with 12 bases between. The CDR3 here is CATRVGTNTGELFF. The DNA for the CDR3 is TGTGCCACCCGGGTAGGCACAAACACCGGGGAGCTGTTTTTT.

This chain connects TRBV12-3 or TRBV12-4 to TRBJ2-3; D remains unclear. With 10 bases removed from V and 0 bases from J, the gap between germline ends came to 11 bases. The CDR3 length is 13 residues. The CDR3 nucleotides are TGTGCCACCTCGACGGCTAGCACAGATACGCAGTATTTT. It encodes CATSTASTDTQYF.

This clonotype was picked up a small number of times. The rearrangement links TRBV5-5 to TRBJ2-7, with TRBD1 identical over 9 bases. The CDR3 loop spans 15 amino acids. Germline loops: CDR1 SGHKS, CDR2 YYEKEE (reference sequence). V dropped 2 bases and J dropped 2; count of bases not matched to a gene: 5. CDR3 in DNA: TGTGCCAGCAGCTTCCCGGACAGGGGTGCCTACGAGCAGTACTTC. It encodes CASSFPDRGAYEQYF.

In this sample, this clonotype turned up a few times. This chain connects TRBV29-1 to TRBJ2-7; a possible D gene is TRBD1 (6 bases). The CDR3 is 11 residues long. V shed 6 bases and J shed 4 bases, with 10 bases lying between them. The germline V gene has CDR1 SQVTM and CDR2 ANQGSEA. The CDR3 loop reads CSVRRGYEQYF. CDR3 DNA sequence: TGCAGCGTCCGCAGGGGATACGAGCAGTACTTC.